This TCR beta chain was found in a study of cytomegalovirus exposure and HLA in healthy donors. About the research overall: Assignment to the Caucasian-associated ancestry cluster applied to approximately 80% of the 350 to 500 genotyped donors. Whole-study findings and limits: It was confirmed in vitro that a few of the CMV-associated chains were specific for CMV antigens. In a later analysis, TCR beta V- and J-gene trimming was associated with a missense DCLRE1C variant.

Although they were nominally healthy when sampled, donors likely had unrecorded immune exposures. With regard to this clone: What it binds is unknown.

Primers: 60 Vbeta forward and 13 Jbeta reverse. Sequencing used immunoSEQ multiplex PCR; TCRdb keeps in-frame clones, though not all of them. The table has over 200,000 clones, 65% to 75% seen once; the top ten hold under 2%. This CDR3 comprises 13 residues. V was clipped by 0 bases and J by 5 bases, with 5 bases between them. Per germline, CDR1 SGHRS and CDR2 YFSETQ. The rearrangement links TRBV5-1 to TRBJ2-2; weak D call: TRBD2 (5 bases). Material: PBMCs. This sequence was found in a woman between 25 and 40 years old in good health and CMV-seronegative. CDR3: CASSLAGTGELFF. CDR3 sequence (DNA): TGCGCCAGCAGCTTGGCGGGAACCGGGGAGCTGTTTTTT.